This passage covers 2 T cell receptor beta chains from one sample sequenced in a study of identical twins. TCRdb re-analysed the 5' RACE reads in MiXCR, keeping a single row per CDR3 protein. The sample records fewer than 450,000 distinct CDR3 sequences, about 9% being singletons. Input material: naive T cells sorted from blood. These receptors originate from a woman aged 50 to 60 in good health.

The chain carries TRBV7-2 and TRBJ2-4; 8 bases align to TRBD2. Germline V gene lookup returns CDR1 SGHTA and CDR2 FQGNSA. The V segment lost 5 bases and the J segment 9 bases; nucleotides outside the gene matches: 3. The CDR3 totals 12 residues. For the CDR3, the DNA is TGTGCCAGCAGCCGGAGCGGGGGCATTCAGTACTTC. Translation gives CASSRSGGIQYF.

This chain connects TRBV12-3 or TRBV12-4 to TRBJ1-4, with D uncertain. Trimming removed 2 bases at V and 7 bases at J, with 8 bases between. The CDR3 is 13 amino acids. CDR3 protein: CASSLQVTEKLFF. CDR3 nucleotide sequence: TGTGCCAGCAGTTTACAGGTTACTGAAAAACTGTTTTTT.